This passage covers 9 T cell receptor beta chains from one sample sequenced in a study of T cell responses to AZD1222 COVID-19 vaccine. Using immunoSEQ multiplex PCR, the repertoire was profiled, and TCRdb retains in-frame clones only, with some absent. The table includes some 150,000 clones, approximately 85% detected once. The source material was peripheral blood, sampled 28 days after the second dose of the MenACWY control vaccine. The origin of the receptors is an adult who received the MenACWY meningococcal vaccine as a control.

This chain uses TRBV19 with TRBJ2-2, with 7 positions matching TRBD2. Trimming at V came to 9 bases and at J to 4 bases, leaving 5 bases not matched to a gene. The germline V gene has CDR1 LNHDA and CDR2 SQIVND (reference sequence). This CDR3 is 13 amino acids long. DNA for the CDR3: TGTGCCAGCGGGAGGCGGATCACCGGGGAGCTGTTTTTT. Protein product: CASGRRITGELFF.

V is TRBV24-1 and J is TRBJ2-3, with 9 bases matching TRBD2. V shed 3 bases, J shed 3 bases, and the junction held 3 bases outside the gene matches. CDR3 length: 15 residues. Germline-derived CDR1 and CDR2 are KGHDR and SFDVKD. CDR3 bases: TGTGCCACCAGTGATATAGCGGGGGCTACAGATACGCAGTATTTT. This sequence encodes CATSDIAGATDTQYF.

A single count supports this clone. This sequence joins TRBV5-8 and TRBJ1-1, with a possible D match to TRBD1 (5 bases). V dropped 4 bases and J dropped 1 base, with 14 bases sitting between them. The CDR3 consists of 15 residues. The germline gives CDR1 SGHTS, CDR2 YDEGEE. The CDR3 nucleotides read TGTGCCAGCAGCCCCTCCGGGACGGCGAACACTGAAGCTTTCTTT. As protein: CASSPSGTANTEAFF. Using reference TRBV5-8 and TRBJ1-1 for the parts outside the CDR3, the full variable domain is EAGVTQSPTHLIKTRGQQATLRCSPISGHTSVYWYQQALGLGLQFLLWYDEGEERNRGNFPPRFSGRQFPNYSSELNVNALELEDSALYLCASSPSGTANTEAFFGQGTRLTVV.

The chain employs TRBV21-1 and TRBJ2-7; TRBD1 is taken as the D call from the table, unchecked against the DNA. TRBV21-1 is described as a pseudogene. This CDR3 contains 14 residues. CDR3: CASSERGTGAEQYF. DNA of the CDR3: TGTGCCAGCAGCGAACGGGGGACAGGGGCCGAGCAGTACTTC.

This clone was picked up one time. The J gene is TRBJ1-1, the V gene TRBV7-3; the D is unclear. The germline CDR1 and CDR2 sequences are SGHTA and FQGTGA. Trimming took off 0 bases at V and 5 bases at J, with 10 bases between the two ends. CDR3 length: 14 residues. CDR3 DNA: TGTGCCAGCAGCTTAACCTCGGGAGGGACTGAAGCTTTCTTT. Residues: CASSLTSGGTEAFF.

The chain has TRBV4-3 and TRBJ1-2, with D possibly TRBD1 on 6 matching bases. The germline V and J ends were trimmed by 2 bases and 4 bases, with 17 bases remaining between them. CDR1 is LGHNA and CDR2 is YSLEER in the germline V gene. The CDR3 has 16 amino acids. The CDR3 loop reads CASSQSFGGGSYGYTF. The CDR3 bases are TGCGCCAGCAGCCAATCTTTTGGGGGGGGCAGCTATGGCTACACCTTC.

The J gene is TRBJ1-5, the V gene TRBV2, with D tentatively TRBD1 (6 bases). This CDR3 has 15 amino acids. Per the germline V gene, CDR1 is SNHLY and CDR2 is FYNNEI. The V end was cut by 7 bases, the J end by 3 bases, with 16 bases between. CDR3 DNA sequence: TGTGCCAGCAACCCCGGGGGGGGCAACAATCAGCCCCAGCATTTT. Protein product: CASNPGGGNNQPQHF.

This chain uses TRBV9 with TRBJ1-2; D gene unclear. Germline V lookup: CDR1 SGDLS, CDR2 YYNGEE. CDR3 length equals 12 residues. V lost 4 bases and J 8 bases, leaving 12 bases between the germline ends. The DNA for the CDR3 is TGTGCCAGCAGCTCAGCGAGAGAAGGCTACACCTTC. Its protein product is CASSSAREGYTF.

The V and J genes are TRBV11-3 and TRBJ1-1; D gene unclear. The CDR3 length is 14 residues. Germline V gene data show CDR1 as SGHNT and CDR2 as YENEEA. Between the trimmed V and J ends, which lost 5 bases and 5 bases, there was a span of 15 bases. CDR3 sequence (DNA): TGTGCCAGCAGCCGTATAAATGTGAGGACTGAAGCTTTCTTT. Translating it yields CASSRINVRTEAFF.